This T cell receptor beta chain was sequenced in a study of PD-1 blockade in classical Hodgkin lymphoma. General observations from the study: Complete responders' baseline diversity resembled that of newly diagnosed patients. Lower baseline TCR diversity was reported for newly diagnosed patients than for healthy donors. Patients with an early start, nivolumab under 1 year after ASCT, were excluded. CD4+ TCR diversity rose significantly by C4D1, and CD8+ TCR diversity did not.

The CDR3 has 14 residues. Germline V gives CDR1 MNHNY, CDR2 SVGAGI (reference sequence). Trimming left V 6 bases short and J 2 bases short, with 13 bases between. Generated by immunoSEQ multiplex PCR, the TCRdb table keeps only in-frame clones and is missing some. The sample lists tens of thousands of clones, about 90% occurring once. This clone was found a few times. The target antigen is unknown. The time point here: cycle 4 day 1 (C4D1), after 5 to 7 weeks of nivolumab. Every patient experienced relapse after autologous stem cell transplantation, and brentuximab vedotin exposure varied. V and J are TRBV6-6 and TRBJ1-1; possibly TRBD1 for D (5 bases). The starting material was peripheral blood mononuclear cells (PBMCs), obtained before the fourth cycle of nivolumab. This TCR came from a human donor with classical Hodgkin lymphoma. CDR3: CASSRYTGNTEAFF. The CDR3 nucleotides are TGTGCCAGCAGCCGATATACAGGTAACACTGAAGCTTTCTTT.